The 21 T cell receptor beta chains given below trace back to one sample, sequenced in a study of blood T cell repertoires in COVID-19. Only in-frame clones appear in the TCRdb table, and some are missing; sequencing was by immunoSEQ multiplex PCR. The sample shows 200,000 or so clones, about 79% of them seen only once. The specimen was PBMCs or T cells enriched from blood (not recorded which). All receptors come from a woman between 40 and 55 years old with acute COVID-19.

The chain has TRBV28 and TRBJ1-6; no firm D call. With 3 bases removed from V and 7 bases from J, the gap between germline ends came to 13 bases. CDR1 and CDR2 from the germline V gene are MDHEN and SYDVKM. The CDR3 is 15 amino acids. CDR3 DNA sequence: TGTGCCAGCAGTTTCCTTGCGGCGGGGAATTCACCCCTCCACTTT. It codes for CASSFLAAGNSPLHF.

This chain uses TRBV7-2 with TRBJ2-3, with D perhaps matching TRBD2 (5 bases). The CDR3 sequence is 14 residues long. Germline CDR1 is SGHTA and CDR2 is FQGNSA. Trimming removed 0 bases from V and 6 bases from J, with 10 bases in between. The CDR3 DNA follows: TGTGCCAGCAGCTTAGCTCGAGGCGGGGATACGCAGTATTTT. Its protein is CASSLARGGDTQYF.

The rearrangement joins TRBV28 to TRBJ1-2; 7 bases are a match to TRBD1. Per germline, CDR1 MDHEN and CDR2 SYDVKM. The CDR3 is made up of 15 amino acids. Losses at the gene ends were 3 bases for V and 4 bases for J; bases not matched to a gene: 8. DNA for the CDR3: TGTGCCAGCAGTTTGTTCGACAGGGTGATCTATGGCTACACCTTC. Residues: CASSLFDRVIYGYTF.

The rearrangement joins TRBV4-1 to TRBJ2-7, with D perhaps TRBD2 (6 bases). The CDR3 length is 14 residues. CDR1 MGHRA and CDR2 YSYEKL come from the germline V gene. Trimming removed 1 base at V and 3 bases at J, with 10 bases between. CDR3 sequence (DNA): TGCGCCAGCAGCCAAGCGACTAGTTTCTACGAGCAGTACTTC. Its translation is CASSQATSFYEQYF.

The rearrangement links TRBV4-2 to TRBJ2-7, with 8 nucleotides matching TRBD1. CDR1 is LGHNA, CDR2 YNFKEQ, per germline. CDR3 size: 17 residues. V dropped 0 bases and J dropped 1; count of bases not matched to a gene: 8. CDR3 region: CASSQDLDRGVSYEQYF. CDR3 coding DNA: TGTGCCAGCAGCCAAGACCTAGACAGGGGAGTTTCCTACGAGCAGTACTTC.

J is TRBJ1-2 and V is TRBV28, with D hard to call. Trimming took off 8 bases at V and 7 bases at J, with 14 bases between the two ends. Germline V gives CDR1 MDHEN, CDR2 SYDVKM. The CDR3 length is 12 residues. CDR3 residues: CASWPTEGGYTF. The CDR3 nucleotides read TGTGCCAGCTGGCCAACGGAGGGTGGCTACACCTTC.

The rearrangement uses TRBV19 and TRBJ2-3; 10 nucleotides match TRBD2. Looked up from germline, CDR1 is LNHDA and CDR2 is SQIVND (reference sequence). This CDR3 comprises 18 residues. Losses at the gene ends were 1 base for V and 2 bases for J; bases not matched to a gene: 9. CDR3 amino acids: CASSIATFLAGATDTQYF. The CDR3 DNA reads TGTGCCAGTAGTATAGCCACATTTCTAGCGGGGGCCACAGATACGCAGTATTTT. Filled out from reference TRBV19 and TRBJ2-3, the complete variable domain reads DGGITQSPKYLFRKEGQNVTLSCEQNLNHDAMYWYRQDPGQGLRLIYYSQIVNDFQKGDIAEGYSVSREKKESFPLTVTSAQKNPTAFYLCASSIATFLAGATDTQYFGPGTRLTVL.

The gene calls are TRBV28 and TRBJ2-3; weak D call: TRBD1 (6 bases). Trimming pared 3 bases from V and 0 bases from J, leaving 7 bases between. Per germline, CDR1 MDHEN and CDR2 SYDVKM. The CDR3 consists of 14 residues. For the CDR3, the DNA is TGTGCCAGCAGTTTGGACAGTAGCACAGATACGCAGTATTTT. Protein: CASSLDSSTDTQYF.

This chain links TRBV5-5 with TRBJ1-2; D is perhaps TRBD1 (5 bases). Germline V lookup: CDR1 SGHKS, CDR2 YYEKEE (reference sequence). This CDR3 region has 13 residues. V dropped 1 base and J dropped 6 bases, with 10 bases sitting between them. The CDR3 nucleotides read TGTGCCAGCAGCTTGACAGGCTCGGATGGCTACACCTTC. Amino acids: CASSLTGSDGYTF.

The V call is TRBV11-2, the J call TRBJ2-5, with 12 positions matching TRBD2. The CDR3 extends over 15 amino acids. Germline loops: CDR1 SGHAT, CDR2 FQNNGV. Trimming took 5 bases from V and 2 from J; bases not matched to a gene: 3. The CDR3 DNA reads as TGTGCCAGCAGCGTGACTAGCGGGGGACAAGAGACCCAGTACTTC. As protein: CASSVTSGGQETQYF.

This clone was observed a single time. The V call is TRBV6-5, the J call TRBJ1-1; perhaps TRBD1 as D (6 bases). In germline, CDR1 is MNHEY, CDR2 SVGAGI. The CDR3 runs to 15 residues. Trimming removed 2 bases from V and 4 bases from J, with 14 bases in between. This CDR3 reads CASSYSTGSRTEAFF. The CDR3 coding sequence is TGTGCCAGCAGTTACAGCACAGGGTCGCGCACTGAAGCTTTCTTT.

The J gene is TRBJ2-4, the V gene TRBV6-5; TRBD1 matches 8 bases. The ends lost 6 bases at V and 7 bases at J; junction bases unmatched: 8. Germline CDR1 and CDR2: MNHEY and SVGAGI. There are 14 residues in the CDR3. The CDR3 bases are TGTGCCAGCAGCCGACAGGGGAATACGAACATTCAGTACTTC. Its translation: CASSRQGNTNIQYF.

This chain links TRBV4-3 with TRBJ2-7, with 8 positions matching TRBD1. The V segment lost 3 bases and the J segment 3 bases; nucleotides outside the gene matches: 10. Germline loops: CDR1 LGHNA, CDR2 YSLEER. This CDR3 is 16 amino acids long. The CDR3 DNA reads TGCGCCAGCAGCCAGGACACCGCCAGGGGGCACTACGAGCAGTACTTC. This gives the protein CASSQDTARGHYEQYF.

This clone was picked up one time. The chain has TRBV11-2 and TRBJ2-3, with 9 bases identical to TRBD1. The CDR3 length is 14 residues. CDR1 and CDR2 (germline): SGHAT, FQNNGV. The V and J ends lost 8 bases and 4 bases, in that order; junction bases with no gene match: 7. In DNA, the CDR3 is TGTGCCAGCTGGGACAGGGCGGGCCCAGATACGCAGTATTTT. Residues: CASWDRAGPDTQYF. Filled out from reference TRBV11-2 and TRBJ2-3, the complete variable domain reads EAGVAQSPRYKIIEKRQSVAFWCNPISGHATLYWYQQILGQGPKLLIQFQNNGVVDDSQLPKDRFSAERLKGVDSTLKIQPAKLEDSAVYLCASWDRAGPDTQYFGPGTRLTVL.

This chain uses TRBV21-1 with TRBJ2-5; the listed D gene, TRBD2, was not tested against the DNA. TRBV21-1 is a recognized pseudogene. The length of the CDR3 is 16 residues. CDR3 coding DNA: TGTGCCAGCAGCAAGCGGGGTCGGGGGGCGGAGGAGACCCAGTACTTC. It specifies CASSKRGRGAEETQYF.

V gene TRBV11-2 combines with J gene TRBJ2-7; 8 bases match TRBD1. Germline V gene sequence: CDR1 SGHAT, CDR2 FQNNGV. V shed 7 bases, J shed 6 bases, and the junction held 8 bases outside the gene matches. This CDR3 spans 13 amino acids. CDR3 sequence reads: CASNNRGSLEQYF. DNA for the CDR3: TGTGCCAGCAATAACAGGGGGTCCCTCGAGCAGTACTTC.

For the CDR3, the DNA is TGCGCCAGCAGCCAACCCCCCGGACGGGGAGGGAACACTGAAGCTTTCTTT. Protein: CASSQPPGRGGNTEAFF. The chain joins TRBV4-3 to TRBJ1-1; the D is unclear. V lost 2 bases to trimming and J lost 1 base, with 17 bases between them. Germline V gene lookup returns CDR1 LGHNA and CDR2 YSLEER. This CDR3 has 17 amino acids.

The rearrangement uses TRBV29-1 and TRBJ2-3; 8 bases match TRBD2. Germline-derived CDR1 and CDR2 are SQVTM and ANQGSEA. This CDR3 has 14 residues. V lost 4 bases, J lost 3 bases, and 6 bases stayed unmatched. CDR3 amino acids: CSVAWGLGTDTQYF. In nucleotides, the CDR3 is TGCAGCGTTGCGTGGGGACTAGGGACAGATACGCAGTATTTT.

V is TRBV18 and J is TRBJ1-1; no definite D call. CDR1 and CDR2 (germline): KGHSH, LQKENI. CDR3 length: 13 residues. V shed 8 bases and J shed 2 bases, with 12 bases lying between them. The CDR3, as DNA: TGTGCCAGCCGCTCGGGTATCAACACTGAAGCTTTCTTT. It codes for CASRSGINTEAFF.

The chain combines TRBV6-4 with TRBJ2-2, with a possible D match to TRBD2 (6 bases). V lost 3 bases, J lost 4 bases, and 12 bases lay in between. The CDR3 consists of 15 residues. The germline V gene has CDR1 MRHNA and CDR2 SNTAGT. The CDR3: CASSEFGLPTGELFF. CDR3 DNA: TGTGCCAGCAGTGAATTTGGACTACCCACCGGGGAGCTGTTTTTT.

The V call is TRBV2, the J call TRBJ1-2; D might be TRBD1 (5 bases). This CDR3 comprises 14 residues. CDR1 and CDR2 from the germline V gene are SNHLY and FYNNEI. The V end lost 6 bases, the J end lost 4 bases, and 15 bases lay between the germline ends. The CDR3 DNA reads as TGTGCCAGCAGAATGGGGCCAAGAGGCTATGGCTACACCTTC. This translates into CASRMGPRGYGYTF.